This entry concerns a single T cell receptor beta chain. This entry comes from a study of blood T cell repertoires in COVID-19. Study-level background: COVID-19 samples from acute and convalescent phases originated in the United States, Italy and Spain. T cells, B-cell-depleted T cells, or PBMCs supplied cDNA or gDNA.

Per the germline V gene, CDR1 is GTSNPN and CDR2 is SVGIG (reference sequence). V shed 4 bases and J shed 1 base, with 8 bases lying between them. The CDR3 spans 13 residues. It was during active infection that Seattle patients were enrolled and then longitudinally followed. The authors' processing: Cell counts per sample came from amplifying reference gene primers. The data were produced by immunoSEQ multiplex PCR, yet TCRdb's version contains in-frame clones alone and is incomplete. That table furnishes V, J and clone size, whereas the DNA furnished D and trimming. The sample contains approximately 260,000 clones, over 75% of which appear only once.

This TCR derives from a woman in her 70s with COVID-19, enrolled during active disease. This chain joins TRBV30 and TRBJ2-4; D unresolved. Sequenced: peripheral blood. The CDR3 bases are TGTGCCTGGATCCCCGGGGCCAAAAACATTCAGTACTTC. Translation: CAWIPGAKNIQYF.